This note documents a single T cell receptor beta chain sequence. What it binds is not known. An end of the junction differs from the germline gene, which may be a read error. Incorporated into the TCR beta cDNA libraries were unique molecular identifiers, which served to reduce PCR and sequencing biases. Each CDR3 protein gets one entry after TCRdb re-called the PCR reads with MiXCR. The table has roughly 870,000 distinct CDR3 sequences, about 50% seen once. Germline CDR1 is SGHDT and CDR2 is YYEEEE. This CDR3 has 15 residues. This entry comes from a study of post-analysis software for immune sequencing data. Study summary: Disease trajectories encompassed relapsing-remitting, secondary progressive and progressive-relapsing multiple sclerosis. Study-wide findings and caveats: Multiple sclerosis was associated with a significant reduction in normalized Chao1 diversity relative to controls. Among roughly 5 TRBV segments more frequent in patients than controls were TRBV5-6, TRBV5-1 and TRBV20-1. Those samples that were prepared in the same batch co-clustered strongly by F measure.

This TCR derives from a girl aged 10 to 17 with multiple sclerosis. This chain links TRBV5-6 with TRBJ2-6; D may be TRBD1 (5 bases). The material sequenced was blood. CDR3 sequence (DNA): TGTGCCAGCAGCTTGGACGGATCTGGGGCCAACGTCCGGACTTTC. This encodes CASSLDGSGANVRTF.